These 30 T cell receptor beta chains were sequenced from one sample in a study of T-cell memory formation after mild COVID-19. TCRdb re-called the 5' RACE reads through MiXCR, storing one row per CDR3 protein. Of roughly 410,000 distinct CDR3 sequences in the sample, 20% to 25% were seen once. Sequencing used PBMCs or a T cell subset sorted from them (not recorded which). All receptors derive from an adult woman who had mild COVID-19 (a few samples of this study predate the infection). Cell type and time point are not known.

This clonotype was counted a few times. This sequence joins TRBV6-4 and TRBJ2-3; 7 bases are shared with TRBD1. CDR3 length: 16 residues. With V trimmed by 2 bases and J by 1 base, 6 bases remained unmatched. Germline-derived CDR1 and CDR2 are MRHNA and SNTAGT. CDR3 DNA: TGTGCCAGCAGTGACCGAGGGGGCGCCGGCACAGATACGCAGTATTTT. Amino acid sequence: CASSDRGGAGTDTQYF.

The rearrangement uses TRBV30 and TRBJ2-7; D gene uncertain. V lost 2 bases and J 0 bases, leaving 5 bases between the germline ends. Germline V gives CDR1 GTSNPN, CDR2 SVGIG (reference sequence). The CDR3 has 12 residues. CDR3 residues: CAWSPSSYEQYF. As DNA, the CDR3 is TGTGCCTGGAGTCCAAGCTCCTACGAGCAGTACTTC.

This clonotype was detected a few times. The chain has TRBV7-3 and TRBJ1-1; weak D call: TRBD1 (6 bases). Trimming removed 5 bases at V and 2 bases at J, with 24 bases between. The CDR3 is 18 amino acids. CDR1 SGHTA and CDR2 FQGTGA come from the germline V gene. CDR3 region: CASSPTGGRTVLNTEAFF. In DNA form, the CDR3 reads TGTGCCAGCAGCCCCACCGGAGGACGGACAGTACTTAACACTGAAGCTTTCTTT.

The chain has TRBV11-3 and TRBJ2-1, with D uncertain. The V end was cut by 0 bases, the J end by 8 bases, with 11 bases between. The germline V gene has CDR1 SGHNT and CDR2 YENEEA. The CDR3 is 14 amino acids. CDR3 loop: CASSLDQRPHEQFF. DNA for the CDR3: TGTGCCAGCAGCTTAGATCAGCGTCCCCATGAGCAGTTCTTC.

This clonotype was detected only a few times. CDR3 region: CATSDFTNTEAFF. The CDR3 DNA reads TGTGCCACCAGTGATTTTACGAACACTGAAGCTTTCTTT. The chain combines TRBV24-1 with TRBJ1-1; D is unresolved. Deletions cut 1 base from V and 1 base from J, with 3 bases between. The V gene's germline CDR1 is KGHDR and CDR2 SFDVKD. This CDR3 has 13 residues.

The rearrangement joins TRBV29-1 to TRBJ1-5, with D hard to call. Trimming took off 7 bases at V and 0 bases at J, with 10 bases between the two ends. Germline V CDR1 and CDR2: SQVTM, ANQGSEA. CDR3 length: 13 residues. CDR3 amino acids: CSAKSNSNQPQHF. DNA for the CDR3: TGCAGCGCGAAATCAAATAGCAATCAGCCCCAGCATTTT.

CDR3 nucleotides: TGTGCCTGGAGTGTACAGGATACGCAGTATTTT. It yields the protein CAWSVQDTQYF. The V gene is TRBV30, the J gene TRBJ2-3; D is unclear. The CDR3 sequence is 11 residues long. The germline gives CDR1 GTSNPN, CDR2 SVGIG (reference sequence). Trimming shortened V by 0 bases and J by 6 bases, and 4 bases separated the two germline ends. Combining the CDR3 with reference TRBV30 and TRBJ2-3 gives the whole variable domain SQTIHQWPATLVQPVGSPLSLECTVEGTSNPNLYWYRQAAGRGLQLLFYSVGIGQISSEVPQNLSASRPQDRQFILSSKKLLLSDSGFYLCAWSVQDTQYFGPGTRLTVL.

The chain recombines TRBV6-2 or TRBV6-3 with TRBJ2-3; 11 positions match TRBD2. This CDR3 region has 18 residues. The V gene's germline CDR1 is MNHEY and CDR2 SVGEGT. V lost 0 bases, J lost 3 bases, and 8 bases stayed unmatched. CDR3 region: CASSYSKRASGRTDTQYF. CDR3 in DNA: TGTGCCAGCAGTTACTCGAAAAGGGCTAGCGGGAGGACAGATACGCAGTATTTT.

This chain joins TRBV20-1 and TRBJ1-2, with TRBD1 matching 7 bases. CDR3 length: 10 amino acids. Germline CDR1 and CDR2: DFQATT and SNEGSKA (reference sequence). Trimming cost V 7 bases and J 8 bases; bases outside gene matches: 4. CDR3 residues: CSGTGPGYTF. The CDR3 region has the DNA TGCAGTGGGACAGGACCGGGCTACACCTTC.

V gene TRBV24-1 combines with J gene TRBJ2-2; no clear D gene. Germline values: CDR1 KGHDR, CDR2 SFDVKD. This CDR3 is built from 14 residues. V dropped 5 bases and J dropped 6 bases, with 12 bases sitting between them. The chain's CDR3 is CATSGAPNAGELFF. The CDR3 DNA is TGTGCCACCAGTGGCGCTCCTAACGCCGGGGAGCTGTTTTTT.

V usage is TRBV7-2 and J usage is TRBJ2-1; 8 bases fit TRBD2. The V and J ends lost 2 bases and 12 bases, in that order; junction bases with no gene match: 12. The length of the CDR3 is 15 residues. Germline loops: CDR1 SGHTA, CDR2 FQGNSA. CDR3 nucleotide sequence: TGTGCCAGCAGCTTAAAAGGGGGACTAGGCAGTCTGCAGTTCTTC. Translation: CASSLKGGLGSLQFF.

The chain links TRBV7-2 to TRBJ2-1, with 13 bases that match TRBD2. The CDR3 totals 15 residues. The germline V gene encodes CDR1 SGHTA and CDR2 FQGNSA. V shed 5 bases, J shed 10 bases, and the junction held 8 bases outside the gene matches. CDR3 nucleotide sequence: TGTGCCAGCAGCAGGGGACTAGCGGGATTCGGGGAGCAGTTCTTC. Translation gives CASSRGLAGFGEQFF.

CDR3 in amino acids: CASSMPGGLETQYF. The CDR3 bases are TGTGCCAGCAGCATGCCAGGGGGCTTGGAGACCCAGTACTTC. This chain uses TRBV7-8 with TRBJ2-5; 8 bases are shared with TRBD1. CDR3 length equals 14 residues. Per germline, CDR1 SGHVS and CDR2 FQNEAQ. The J segment lost 5 bases and the V segment lost 5 bases, leaving 7 bases of the junction unmatched.

The rearrangement joins TRBV7-9 to TRBJ2-7, with no clear D. The CDR3 runs 14 residues. The germline CDR1 and CDR2 sequences are SEHNR and FQNEAQ (reference sequence). V gave up 4 bases and J gave up 2 bases, with 12 bases separating them. CDR3 bases: TGTGCCAGCAGCTCGACCGGGCCACCCTACGAGCAGTACTTC. Amino acid sequence: CASSSTGPPYEQYF.

CDR3 in DNA: TGCGCCAGCAGCCGAACGACGGGGGGGCTCTACAATGAGCAGTTCTTC. Translated, it gives CASSRTTGGLYNEQFF. The chain carries TRBV4-3 and TRBJ2-1; 8 bases are shared with TRBD2. J lost 3 bases, V lost 4 bases, and 8 bases had no gene match. Germline values: CDR1 LGHNA, CDR2 YSLEER. The CDR3 has 16 amino acids.

The chain has TRBV24-1 and TRBJ2-1, with D possibly being TRBD1 or TRBD2 (5 bases each). Germline-derived CDR1 and CDR2 are KGHDR and SFDVKD. Trimming cost V 3 bases and J 1 base, with 9 bases left between them. This CDR3 has 15 residues. The CDR3 DNA is TGTGCCACCAGTGATGGGACGGGATCCTACAATGAGCAGTTCTTC. Translation: CATSDGTGSYNEQFF.

This clonotype showed up just a few times. J is TRBJ1-4 and V is TRBV9; D is undetermined. This CDR3 spans 14 amino acids. Trimming took 0 bases from V and 6 from J, leaving 9 bases between them. Per germline, CDR1 SGDLS and CDR2 YYNGEE. The CDR3 here is CASSVGVQHEKLFF. In DNA, the CDR3 is TGTGCCAGCAGCGTAGGAGTACAACATGAAAAACTGTTTTTT.

The chain carries TRBV5-5 and TRBJ2-7; D may correspond to TRBD1 or TRBD2 (8 bases each). The CDR3 sequence is 16 residues long. The V gene lost 4 bases and the J gene lost 4 bases, with 21 bases spanning the gap. Germline CDR1 reads SGHKS; CDR2 reads YYEKEE (reference sequence). The CDR3 bases are TGTGCCAGCAGCCCTGGACAGGGTCGGGGGGGTTACGAGCAGTACTTC. Protein: CASSPGQGRGGYEQYF.

This clonotype has just a few counts. This chain connects TRBV4-1 to TRBJ2-7; D gene unclear. Per germline, CDR1 MGHRA and CDR2 YSYEKL. CDR3 length equals 12 residues. V shed 0 bases and J shed 5 bases, with 5 bases lying between them. This chain's CDR3 is CASSQDLDEQYF. The CDR3 coding sequence is TGCGCCAGCAGCCAAGATCTGGACGAGCAGTACTTC.

This chain uses TRBV7-9 with TRBJ1-1; no firm D call. The CDR3 is 16 residues long. Between the trimmed V and J ends, which lost 1 base and 0 bases, there was a span of 12 bases. Germline CDR1 is SEHNR and CDR2 is FQNEAQ (reference sequence). The CDR3 sequence is CASSLGLLPLNTEAFF. CDR3 coding DNA: TGTGCCAGCAGCTTAGGGCTACTCCCCCTGAACACTGAAGCTTTCTTT.

The rearrangement uses TRBV12-3 or TRBV12-4 and TRBJ1-3, with 9 bases identical to TRBD1. After removal of 5 bases from V and 2 bases from J, the junction contained 4 bases not matched to a gene. This CDR3 contains 15 residues. The CDR3 nucleotides read TGTGCCAGCAGTCAGACAGGGGGAACTGGAAACACCATATATTTT. Translation: CASSQTGGTGNTIYF.

This clonotype has a handful of counts. V usage is TRBV7-2 and J usage is TRBJ2-1; 14 positions match TRBD2. The CDR3 length is 15 residues. Germline CDR1 reads SGHTA; CDR2 reads FQGNSA. The V segment lost 6 bases and the J segment 8 bases; nucleotides outside the gene matches: 6. The chain's CDR3 is CASRQSGLAGDEQFF. In DNA, the CDR3 is TGTGCCAGCAGGCAATCGGGACTAGCGGGAGATGAGCAGTTCTTC.

This chain connects TRBV12-3 or TRBV12-4 to TRBJ2-7; perhaps TRBD2 as D (6 bases). The CDR3 loop spans 11 amino acids. V was shortened by 10 bases and J by 7 bases, with 14 bases between the two germline ends. The CDR3 sequence is CATSKAGEQYF. DNA for the CDR3: TGTGCCACCTCGAAAGCGGGTGAGCAGTACTTC.

This clonotype was detected a few times. The CDR3 here is CASSSDTGNSPLHF. As DNA, the CDR3 is TGTGCCAGCAGTTCAGATACAGGGAATTCACCCCTCCACTTT. V is TRBV12-3 or TRBV12-4 and J is TRBJ1-6, with D tentatively TRBD1 (6 bases). CDR3 length equals 14 residues. Trimming pared 4 bases from V and 7 bases from J, leaving 11 bases between.

This sequence joins TRBV20-1 and TRBJ2-3; D is possibly TRBD2 (5 bases). V was trimmed by 3 bases and J by 0 bases, leaving 10 bases between them. The CDR3 is 14 residues long. Germline lookup yields CDR1 DFQATT and CDR2 SNEGSKA (reference sequence). The CDR3 DNA follows: TGCAGTGCTAGTAGCGTAGCTAGCACAGATACGCAGTATTTT. It codes for CSASSVASTDTQYF.

This clonotype was counted once. J is TRBJ1-3 and V is TRBV29-1, with D perhaps matching TRBD1 (5 bases). CDR1 is SQVTM, CDR2 ANQGSEA, per germline. Trimming left V 2 bases short and J 8 bases short, with 16 bases between. The CDR3 has 14 residues. The CDR3 nucleotides read TGCAGCGTTGAAACGGGGCTTCTCCAGGACACCATATATTTT. Encoded protein: CSVETGLLQDTIYF.

This clonotype showed up just a few times. The V gene is TRBV29-1, the J gene TRBJ2-3, with D maybe TRBD2 (7 bases). CDR1 is SQVTM and CDR2 is ANQGSEA in the germline V gene. V lost 0 bases and J 0 bases, leaving 16 bases between the germline ends. CDR3 length: 17 amino acids. CDR3 region: CSVEDLQGGGSTDTQYF. Here the CDR3 DNA reads TGCAGCGTTGAAGATCTTCAGGGAGGGGGAAGCACAGATACGCAGTATTTT.

V is TRBV18 and J is TRBJ2-3; D is perhaps TRBD2 (6 bases). CDR1 and CDR2 from the germline V gene are KGHSH and LQKENI. This CDR3 has 15 residues. V was pared by 3 bases and J by 0 bases, with 10 bases between. CDR3 residues: CASSPSSVSTDTQYF. In nucleotides, the CDR3 is TGTGCCAGCTCACCGTCTAGCGTTAGCACAGATACGCAGTATTTT.

The V call is TRBV25-1, the J call TRBJ2-2; maybe TRBD1 (6 bases). The V gene's germline CDR1 is MGHDK and CDR2 SYGVNS. Trimming removed 6 bases from V and 4 bases from J, with 18 bases in between. The CDR3 covers 16 residues. CDR3 protein: CASRGDTNRGTGELFF. The DNA for the CDR3 is TGTGCCAGCAGAGGGGACACCAACCGGGGCACCGGGGAGCTGTTTTTT.

The genes are TRBV12-3 or TRBV12-4 and TRBJ2-3, with 10 bases lining up with TRBD2. CDR3 length equals 16 residues. V lost 4 bases, J lost 2 bases, and 6 bases stayed unmatched. The CDR3 coding sequence is TGTGCCAGCAGTTCCAAGCGGGAGGGACTCACAGATACGCAGTATTTT. It is translated as CASSSKREGLTDTQYF.